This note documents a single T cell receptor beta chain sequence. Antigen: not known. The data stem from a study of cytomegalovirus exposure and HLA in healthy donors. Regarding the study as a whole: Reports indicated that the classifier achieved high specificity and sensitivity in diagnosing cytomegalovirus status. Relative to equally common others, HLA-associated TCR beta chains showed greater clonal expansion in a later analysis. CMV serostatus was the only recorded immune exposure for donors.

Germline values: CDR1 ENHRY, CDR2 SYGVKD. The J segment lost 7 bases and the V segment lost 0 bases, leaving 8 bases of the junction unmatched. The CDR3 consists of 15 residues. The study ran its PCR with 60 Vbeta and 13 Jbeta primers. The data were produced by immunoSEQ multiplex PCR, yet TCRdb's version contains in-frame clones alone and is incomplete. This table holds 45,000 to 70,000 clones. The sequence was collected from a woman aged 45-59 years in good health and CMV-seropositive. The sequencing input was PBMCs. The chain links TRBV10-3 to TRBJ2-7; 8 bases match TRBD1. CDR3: CAISESWTGTLEQYF. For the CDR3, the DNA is TGTGCCATCAGTGAGTCTTGGACAGGGACTTTAGAGCAGTACTTC.